A single count supports the clone carrying this T cell receptor (beta chain). A J-beta primer mix and a sample-barcoded 5' primer were used in a second PCR of roughly 7 to 12 cycles. One entry per CDR3 protein results from TCRdb running MiXCR on the 5' RACE reads. The sample has under 2 million distinct CDR3 sequences; roughly a third are singletons. The data originate from a study of blood T cells in healthy people across ages. The germline V gene has CDR1 DFQATT and CDR2 SNEGSKA (reference sequence). The germline V and J ends were trimmed by 5 bases and 7 bases, with 8 bases remaining between them. CDR3 length: 11 residues.

This sequence originates from a woman under 40 in good health. The source material was blood. This chain uses TRBV20-1 with TRBJ2-2; no definite D call. The CDR3 sequence: CSAGTDGELFF. CDR3 DNA: TGCAGTGCTGGAACTGACGGGGAGCTGTTTTTT.